The 28 T cell receptor beta chains in this list originate from one sample, sequenced in a study of cytomegalovirus exposure and HLA in healthy donors. Primers included in the PCR were 60 Vbeta and 13 Jbeta primers. Sequencing used immunoSEQ multiplex PCR; TCRdb keeps in-frame clones, though not all of them. The sample shows 60,000 to 90,000 clones, 70% of them seen only once. Input material: PBMCs. The receptor source for this set is a woman aged 50 to 60 in good health and CMV-seropositive.

V usage is TRBV9 and J usage is TRBJ1-4, with 11 bases matching TRBD1. CDR1 and CDR2 (germline): SGDLS, YYNGEE. The CDR3 has 14 amino acids. V shed 9 bases and J 7 bases; nucleotides not matched to a gene: 8. The CDR3 here is CATRGQGATEKLFF. The DNA of the CDR3 is TGTGCCACCCGTGGACAGGGGGCTACTGAAAAACTGTTTTTT.

This clone is medium-sized in the sample. The CDR3 loop reads CASSQGGTGYTEAFF. The CDR3 nucleotides are TGTGCCAGCAGCCAAGGGGGGACAGGTTACACTGAAGCTTTCTTT. This chain connects TRBV7-9 to TRBJ1-1, with 8 bases fitting TRBD1. Germline V gene sequence: CDR1 SEHNR, CDR2 FQNEAQ (reference sequence). The V gene end was trimmed by 5 bases and the J gene end by 3 bases; junction bases not matched to a gene: 8. The CDR3 has 15 residues.

The CDR3 loop is CASSSSPQMNTEAFF. Written as DNA, the CDR3 is TGTGCCAGCAGCTCTTCGCCCCAGATGAACACTGAAGCTTTCTTT. The chain joins TRBV7-3 to TRBJ1-1, with D unclear. Trimming left V 4 bases short and J 0 bases short, with 12 bases between. CDR3 length equals 15 residues. In germline, CDR1 is SGHTA, CDR2 FQGTGA.

The V gene is TRBV18, the J gene TRBJ2-7; TRBD2 agrees at 13 bases. The CDR3 is 18 amino acids. The germline gives CDR1 KGHSH, CDR2 LQKENI. The V gene end was trimmed by 4 bases and the J gene end by 2 bases; junction bases not matched to a gene: 11. CDR3 DNA sequence: TGTGCCAGCTCACGTTTAACGCAAGGGACTAGCGGGACCTACGAGCAGTACTTC. As protein: CASSRLTQGTSGTYEQYF. The entire variable domain, with the rest obtained from reference TRBV18 and TRBJ2-7, is as follows: NAGVMQNPRHLVRRRGQEARLRCSPMKGHSHVYWYRQLPEEGLKFMVYLQKENIIDESGMPKERFSAEFPKEGPSILRIQQVVRGDSAAYFCASSRLTQGTSGTYEQYFGPGTRLTVT.

Only a few counts were recorded for this clone. The chain has TRBV4-3 and TRBJ1-5; D ambiguous. The V end was cut by 0 bases, the J end by 5 bases, with 5 bases between. Per the germline V gene, CDR1 is LGHNA and CDR2 is YSLEER. The CDR3 spans 13 residues. CDR3 sequence reads: CASSQDEDQPQHF. The CDR3 coding sequence is TGCGCCAGCAGCCAAGATGAGGATCAGCCCCAGCATTTT.

This chain connects TRBV7-2 to TRBJ2-4; 8 bases match TRBD1. CDR3 size: 14 residues. J lost 6 bases, V lost 2 bases, and 3 bases had no gene match. CDR1 and CDR2 from the germline V gene are SGHTA and FQGNSA. The CDR3 DNA follows: TGTGCCAGCAGCTTACCGGGGACAGGAAACATTCAGTACTTC. It specifies CASSLPGTGNIQYF.

V usage is TRBV6-6 and J usage is TRBJ1-5; D ambiguous. This CDR3 is built from 15 residues. The germline V gene has CDR1 MNHNY and CDR2 SVGAGI (reference sequence). Trimming took 5 bases from V and 4 from J, leaving 15 bases between them. This CDR3 reads CASSRSTRGNQPQHF. DNA of the CDR3: TGTGCCAGCAGTCGATCGACCCGAGGAAATCAGCCCCAGCATTTT.

This clone was recorded once. This chain links TRBV4-1 with TRBJ1-4; D is ambiguous. The CDR3 contains 13 residues. Per germline, CDR1 MGHRA and CDR2 YSYEKL. V was shortened by 1 base and J by 4 bases, with 4 bases between the two germline ends. The CDR3 sequence is CASSQGSNEKLFF. For the CDR3, the DNA is TGCGCCAGCAGCCAAGGGAGTAATGAAAAACTGTTTTTT.

The V gene is TRBV9, the J gene TRBJ2-2, with 8 bases lining up with TRBD2. Trimming at V came to 4 bases and at J to 1 base, leaving 3 bases not matched to a gene. The CDR3 runs 15 residues. Germline V gene lookup returns CDR1 SGDLS and CDR2 YYNGEE. CDR3 sequence: CASSPGTRNTGELFF. The CDR3 DNA sequence: TGTGCCAGCAGCCCCGGGACTAGGAACACCGGGGAGCTGTTTTTT.

In its sample, this clone was seen once. The gene calls are TRBV7-2 and TRBJ1-5, with unresolved D. This CDR3 is built from 15 residues. Germline-derived CDR1 and CDR2 are SGHTA and FQGNSA. The V end was cut by 4 bases, the J end by 0 bases, with 10 bases between. CDR3 in DNA: TGTGCCAGCAGCTCTATAGCGGATAGCAATCAGCCCCAGCATTTT. This translates into CASSSIADSNQPQHF.

The chain has TRBV6-6 and TRBJ1-3; 8 bases match TRBD1. Germline V gene data show CDR1 as MNHNY and CDR2 as SVGAGI (reference sequence). The trim removed 6 bases at V and 4 bases at J, leaving 8 bases unmatched. CDR3 size: 15 residues. CDR3 region: CASSSGGSGGNTIYF. CDR3 DNA sequence: TGTGCCAGCAGCTCAGGGGGCTCGGGCGGAAACACCATATATTTT.

CDR3 residues: CASRDSFYGYTF. The CDR3 bases are TGTGCCAGCAGGGACAGCTTCTATGGCTACACCTTC. The chain joins TRBV2 to TRBJ1-2, with D perhaps TRBD1 (6 bases). CDR3 size: 12 residues. Deletions cut 6 bases from V and 4 bases from J, with 9 bases between. Germline CDR1 is SNHLY and CDR2 is FYNNEI.

This chain uses TRBV7-9 with TRBJ2-7, with 7 bases fitting TRBD1. V dropped 5 bases and J dropped 2; count of bases not matched to a gene: 6. In germline, CDR1 is SEHNR, CDR2 FQNEAQ (reference sequence). This CDR3 has 14 residues. This chain's CDR3 is CASSVETGTYEQYF. CDR3 DNA: TGTGCCAGCAGCGTAGAGACAGGGACCTACGAGCAGTACTTC.

V usage is TRBV19 and J usage is TRBJ2-1; TRBD2 agrees at 10 bases. Per germline, CDR1 LNHDA and CDR2 SQIVND (reference sequence). Trimming at V came to 3 bases and at J to 5 bases, leaving 4 bases not matched to a gene. This CDR3 has 15 residues. The CDR3 DNA is TGTGCCAGTAGTATCGGCCTAGCGGGGGACAATGAGCAGTTCTTC. This codes for CASSIGLAGDNEQFF.

The chain has TRBV6-6 and TRBJ1-1; 12 bases fit TRBD1. Trimming at V came to 4 bases and at J to 4 bases, leaving 7 bases not matched to a gene. Per germline, CDR1 MNHNY and CDR2 SVGAGI (reference sequence). The CDR3 is made up of 16 amino acids. CDR3 DNA: TGTGCCAGCAGTTCGGGGACAGGGGGCGCGGGCACTGAAGCTTTCTTT. Translation: CASSSGTGGAGTEAFF.

The chain is built from TRBV2 and TRBJ2-7; 12 bases are shared with TRBD2. Germline V gives CDR1 SNHLY, CDR2 FYNNEI. V was pared by 11 bases and J by 2 bases, with 13 bases of the junction left unmatched. The CDR3 has 16 amino acids. CDR3 in DNA: TGTGCCTCCCAAGGAGGGGCTAGCGGGAGGGCCTACGAGCAGTACTTC. The encoded protein is CASQGGASGRAYEQYF. Using reference TRBV2 and TRBJ2-7 for the parts outside the CDR3, the full variable domain is EPEVTQTPSHQVTQMGQEVILRCVPISNHLYFYWYRQILGQKVEFLVSFYNNEISEKSEIFDDQFSVERPDGSNFTLKIRSTKLEDSAMYFCASQGGASGRAYEQYFGPGTRLTVT.

The chain has TRBV6-5 and TRBJ1-1; the match to TRBD1 covers 10 bases. The CDR3 has 15 residues. Germline CDR1 MNHEY, CDR2 SVGAGI. V dropped 5 bases and J dropped 4; count of bases not matched to a gene: 7. In DNA form, the CDR3 reads TGTGCCAGCAGTCCGAGACAGGGGGCGATCACTGAAGCTTTCTTT. It encodes CASSPRQGAITEAFF.

This clone was seen more than once but under ten times. V and J are TRBV4-2 and TRBJ2-1, with D possibly matching TRBD2 (6 bases). V dropped 0 bases and J dropped 1 base, with 13 bases sitting between them. The CDR3 totals 17 residues. Germline assignment: CDR1 LGHNA and CDR2 YNFKEQ. DNA for the CDR3: TGTGCCAGCAGCCAAGAAAGCGGGCAGTTATCCTACAATGAGCAGTTCTTC. Amino acids: CASSQESGQLSYNEQFF.

The V call is TRBV4-1, the J call TRBJ1-5; D is perhaps TRBD1 (5 bases). The V gene lost 0 bases and the J gene lost 6 bases, with 12 bases spanning the gap. There are 15 residues in the CDR3. Germline lookup yields CDR1 MGHRA and CDR2 YSYEKL. In DNA form, the CDR3 reads TGCGCCAGCAGCCAAGATCAGGGTTTCGGTCAGCCCCAGCATTTT. Encoded protein: CASSQDQGFGQPQHF.

The chain joins TRBV19 to TRBJ1-2, with 9 bases lining up with TRBD1. Germline lookup yields CDR1 LNHDA and CDR2 SQIVND (reference sequence). The CDR3 length is 16 residues. The J segment lost 8 bases and the V segment lost 3 bases, leaving 13 bases of the junction unmatched. The CDR3 here is CASSMGGQGIRAGYTF. The CDR3 DNA reads as TGTGCCAGTAGTATGGGAGGACAGGGGATCAGGGCCGGCTACACCTTC.

The rearrangement uses TRBV4-3 and TRBJ2-7; 8 bases are shared with TRBD2. This CDR3 contains 15 residues. V gave up 3 bases and J gave up 4 bases; unmatched junction bases: 8. Germline assignment: CDR1 LGHNA and CDR2 YSLEER. The CDR3 DNA is TGCGCCAGCAGCCATGGGGCTAGCGGGCAATACGAGCAGTACTTC. It yields the protein CASSHGASGQYEQYF.

J is TRBJ1-1 and V is TRBV4-3; D unresolved. Trimming removed 0 bases at V and 4 bases at J, with 12 bases between. From germline, CDR1 is LGHNA and CDR2 YSLEER. The CDR3 covers 15 residues. The CDR3 protein is CASSQDGELPTEAFF. The CDR3 DNA follows: TGCGCCAGCAGCCAAGATGGGGAGTTGCCCACTGAAGCTTTCTTT.

This chain uses TRBV5-8 with TRBJ2-7, with TRBD1 as a possible D gene (5 bases). The CDR3 totals 13 residues. The germline V and J ends were trimmed by 3 bases and 6 bases, with 13 bases remaining between them. The germline V gene has CDR1 SGHTS and CDR2 YDEGEE. For the CDR3, the DNA is TGTGCCAGCAGCTCTTCGAACAGGCGCGAGCAGTACTTC. Protein: CASSSSNRREQYF. Based on the CDR3 plus reference TRBV5-8 and TRBJ2-7, the full variable domain is EAGVTQSPTHLIKTRGQQATLRCSPISGHTSVYWYQQALGLGLQFLLWYDEGEERNRGNFPPRFSGRQFPNYSSELNVNALELEDSALYLCASSSSNRREQYFGPGTRLTVT.

V and J are TRBV25-1 and TRBJ2-7; 12 bases are shared with TRBD1. The CDR3 loop spans 18 amino acids. Germline assignment: CDR1 MGHDK and CDR2 SYGVNS. J gave up 4 bases and V 4 bases, and 14 bases lay outside the gene matches. CDR3 sequence (DNA): TGTGCCAGCAGTGTCCCTATTGGGACAGGGGGCCGATCTTACGAGCAGTACTTC. Translated, it gives CASSVPIGTGGRSYEQYF.

This clone was seen just once. This rearrangement joins TRBV9 to TRBJ1-3, with a tentative D call TRBD1 (5 bases). The V and J ends lost 3 bases and 4 bases respectively, with 14 bases between them. The CDR3 consists of 15 residues. CDR1 is SGDLS and CDR2 is YYNGEE in the germline V gene. The CDR3, as DNA: TGTGCCAGCAGCGGCCTGGGGGGAACCGGAAACACCATATATTTT. This encodes CASSGLGGTGNTIYF.

The chain recombines TRBV9 with TRBJ2-1; the match to TRBD1 covers 8 bases. The CDR3 is 15 residues long. The V gene end was trimmed by 2 bases and the J gene end by 3 bases; junction bases not matched to a gene: 4. The germline V gene encodes CDR1 SGDLS and CDR2 YYNGEE. The CDR3 region is CASSVARGHYNEQFF. The CDR3, as DNA: TGTGCCAGCAGCGTGGCCAGGGGGCACTACAATGAGCAGTTCTTC.

In DNA form, the CDR3 reads TGTGCCATTGGTAGCGATCGTGGCACCGGGGAGCTGTTTTTT. Translated, it gives CAIGSDRGTGELFF. This chain joins TRBV10-3 and TRBJ2-2, with a tentative D call TRBD2 (5 bases). V shed 9 bases and J shed 4 bases, with 15 bases lying between them. The CDR3 length is 14 residues. Germline lookup yields CDR1 ENHRY and CDR2 SYGVKD.

By its share, this clone is medium-sized. The chain employs TRBV21-1 and TRBJ1-1. TRBV21-1 is annotated as a pseudogene. CDR3 size: 18 residues. CDR3 sequence reads: CASSKARGDSGRITEAFF. The CDR3 nucleotides are TGTGCCAGCAGCAAAGCGCGGGGGGACAGCGGGAGAATAACTGAAGCTTTCTTT.